This is a list of T cell receptor beta chains from one sample in a study of T cells after yellow fever vaccination. One entry per CDR3 protein results from TCRdb running MiXCR on the 5' RACE reads. This table has over 65,000 distinct CDR3 sequences, 10% to 15% appearing once. The source was CD8+ T cells not binding an NS4B(214-222) dextramer, sorted from PBMCs, collected approximately 22 days after the first yellow fever vaccination. Every receptor here comes from a man between 18 and 29 years old who received the YFV17D yellow fever vaccine. Each CDR3 is given with its conserved first and last residue. A D gene is named only where the DNA matches it firmly. A clone size is listed for some rows: how often the clone was seen (once, few, many), or a class if it is expanded.

j_gene | v_gene | abundance | d_gene | CDR3nt | CDR3aa
TRBJ2-5 | TRBV4-3 | few | . | TGCGCCAGCAGCCAAGGGCTGCCCGGGAAAGAGACCCAGTACTTC | CASSQGLPGKETQYF
TRBJ2-1 | TRBV7-6 | many | TRBD2 | TGTGCCAGCAGCGAGCGAGCGTCCGGGACTAGGAATGAGCAGTTCTTC | CASSERASGTRNEQFF
TRBJ2-7 | TRBV3-1 | few | . | TGTGCCAGCAGCCAAAACGACAGATCCTACGAGCAGTACTTC | CASSQNDRSYEQYF
TRBJ2-3 | TRBV9 | few | TRBD1 | TGTGCCAGCAGCGTAGCCGACAGGGTTCTTCCAGATACGCAGTATTTT | CASSVADRVLPDTQYF
TRBJ1-6 | TRBV11-2 | . | . | TGTGCCAGCAGCTTAGTTATTCACGGGAGCTCCTATAATTCACCCCTCCACTTT | CASSLVIHGSSYNSPLHF
TRBJ2-1 | TRBV6-5 | many | . | TGTGCCAGCAGTTACTCGATCCAGTTGGACAGCCCGTACAATGAGCAGTTCTTC | CASSYSIQLDSPYNEQFF
TRBJ2-2 | TRBV6-2/TRBV6-3 | . | . | TGTGCCAGCAGTTACCGGGGCACCGGGGAGCTGTTTTTT | CASSYRGTGELFF
TRBJ2-1 | TRBV20-1 | . | . | TGCAGAGCTAGTCGAGGGACCTACTACAATGAGCAGTTCTTC | CRASRGTYYNEQFF
TRBJ1-5 | TRBV12-3/TRBV12-4 | . | TRBD1 | TGTGCCAGCAGAGACAGGGATAGCAATCAGCCCCAGCATTTT | CASRDRDSNQPQHF
TRBJ2-5 | TRBV7-9 | few | . | TGTGCCAGCAGACCGAATCCGGGACCTTGGGGAGAGACCCAGTACTTC | CASRPNPGPWGETQYF
TRBJ2-7 | TRBV29-1 | few | . | TGCAGTGGGGGAGGGGGCGACGAGCAGTACTTC | CSGGGGDEQYF
TRBJ2-2 | TRBV28 | few | TRBD2 | TGTGCCAGCAGTTTATTCCACCGGACTAGCGTAATCACGAACACCGGGGAGCTGTTTTTT | CASSLFHRTSVITNTGELFF
TRBJ2-5 | TRBV4-1 | . | . | TGCGCCAGCAGCCCCCCCGGCCCACTCACAGAGACCCAGTACTTC | CASSPPGPLTETQYF
TRBJ2-7 | TRBV5-6 | . | . | TGTGCCAGCAGCTTACGCTCCCACGAGCAGTACTTC | CASSLRSHEQYF
TRBJ2-4 | TRBV7-6 | few | . | TGTGCCAGCAGCTTAGCTTCGAGACAGCTTGAAAACATTCAGTACTTC | CASSLASRQLENIQYF
TRBJ2-5 | TRBV5-6 | . | TRBD1 | TGTGCCAGCAGCTTGCTCGTAGGGCAGGGGGTCCAAGAGACCCAGTACTTC | CASSLLVGQGVQETQYF
TRBJ1-1 | TRBV5-1 | few | . | TGCGCCAGCAGCTTGACGACAGGTGGGAACACTGAAGCTTTCTTT | CASSLTTGGNTEAFF
TRBJ2-1 | TRBV27 | few | TRBD2 | TGTGCCAGCAGTTTAAAAGATCGGACTAGCTTCACCTACAATGAGCAGTTCTTC | CASSLKDRTSFTYNEQFF
TRBJ1-1 | TRBV5-5 | . | . | TGTGCCAGCAGCTTGGCCTACAGGGAACTCATGAACACTGAAGCTTTCTTT | CASSLAYRELMNTEAFF
TRBJ2-1 | TRBV14 | . | TRBD2 | TGTGCCAGCAGCCAAGAGGTTTGGCGGGGGGCCCATAACTACAATGAGCAGTTCTTC | CASSQEVWRGAHNYNEQFF
TRBJ2-1 | TRBV3-1 | . | . | TGTGCCAGCAGCGGCGACTTGGTCTCCTACAATGAGCAGTTCTTC | CASSGDLVSYNEQFF
TRBJ1-3 | TRBV4-2 | once | . | TGTGCCAGCAGCCAAGATCTACTCGCCCGGAGCTCTGGAAACACCATATATTTT | CASSQDLLARSSGNTIYF
TRBJ2-5 | TRBV6-5 | . | . | TGTGCCAGCAGTTTACCCATCAGGCGTCAAGAGACCCAGTACTTC | CASSLPIRRQETQYF
TRBJ2-7 | TRBV9 | few | . | TGTGCCAGCAGCGTAGGAGGAGACGCCTACGAGCAGTACTTC | CASSVGGDAYEQYF